Below are 21 T cell receptor beta chains sequenced from a single sample in a study of T-cell reconstitution after alpha-beta-depleted transplantation in children. A TCRbeta library incorporating unique molecular identifiers was prepared. From the PCR reads, TCRdb called clonotypes with MiXCR, one entry per CDR3 protein. In the table there are 800,000 to 1,000,000 distinct CDR3 sequences, under 30% of which are singletons. This material consisted of PBMCs, mostly from graft donor cells, taken 360 days after TCRalphabeta/CD19-depleted stem cell transplant. These receptor sequences come from a boy under two years old who had a stem cell transplant for SCID, so the T cells may come from the graft donor.

The sample holds a few counts of this clonotype. V is TRBV6-5 and J is TRBJ1-5; possibly TRBD1 for D (5 bases). The CDR3 is 16 residues long. With 2 bases removed from V and 7 bases from J, the gap between germline ends came to 18 bases. The germline V gene has CDR1 MNHEY and CDR2 SVGAGI. CDR3 in amino acids: CASSYGGMGKWQPQHF. CDR3 nucleotides: TGTGCCAGCAGTTACGGGGGGATGGGGAAGTGGCAGCCCCAGCATTTT.

The V and J genes are TRBV7-3 and TRBJ1-1, with TRBD1 matching over 9 bases. Germline V CDR1 and CDR2: SGHTA, FQGTGA. The J segment lost 3 bases and the V segment lost 1 base, leaving 9 bases of the junction unmatched. The CDR3 loop spans 17 amino acids. The CDR3 nucleotides read TGTGCCAGCAGCTTAATCCCCACAGGGGGCCTGGACACTGAAGCTTTCTTT. Amino acid sequence: CASSLIPTGGLDTEAFF.

The V call is TRBV11-2, the J call TRBJ2-2; D is perhaps TRBD1 (6 bases). The germline V gene encodes CDR1 SGHAT and CDR2 FQNNGV. The V end was cut by 6 bases, the J end by 3 bases, with 8 bases between. The length of the CDR3 is 13 residues. The CDR3 nucleotides read TGTGCCAGCAGTAGGACAGACACCGGGGAGCTGTTTTTT. Its translation: CASSRTDTGELFF.

This clonotype was detected a few times. The chain combines TRBV20-1 with TRBJ1-5, with D perhaps TRBD1 (5 bases). The V gene lost 1 base and the J gene lost 5 bases, with 15 bases spanning the gap. Germline assignment: CDR1 DFQATT and CDR2 SNEGSKA (reference sequence). The length of the CDR3 is 15 residues. CDR3 DNA sequence: TGCAGTGCTAGAGCAGGGTCCAGAGACCATCAGCCCCAGCATTTT. Translating gives CSARAGSRDHQPQHF.

This clonotype was picked up a small number of times. V gene TRBV12-3 or TRBV12-4 combines with J gene TRBJ1-1; D unresolved. Trimming removed 3 bases from V and 5 bases from J, with 19 bases in between. This CDR3 contains 16 residues. CDR3 nucleotide sequence: TGTGCCAGCAGTTTTCCCCTGGGGAAAGGACGTACTGAAGCTTTCTTT. Translating it yields CASSFPLGKGRTEAFF.

The chain is built from TRBV5-1 and TRBJ2-5; tentative D call: TRBD1 (5 bases). This CDR3 spans 16 amino acids. CDR1 is SGHRS and CDR2 is YFSETQ in the germline V gene. V was cut by 3 bases and J by 1 base, with 16 bases left in between. CDR3 coding DNA: TGCGCCAGCAGCTACCCCCCCGACAGTCTCCAAGAGACCCAGTACTTC. Its protein is CASSYPPDSLQETQYF.

This clonotype was seen a handful of times. The J gene is TRBJ2-3, the V gene TRBV12-5; D remains ambiguous. Germline loops: CDR1 LGHNT, CDR2 FRNRAP. V lost 7 bases and J 6 bases, leaving 17 bases between the germline ends. The CDR3 has 14 residues. The CDR3 bases are TGTGCTAGTGCCCCGGACGAGAACCCCGATACGCAGTATTTT. Its protein is CASAPDENPDTQYF. The full variable domain, in which reference TRBV12-5 and TRBJ2-3 provide the parts outside the CDR3, is DARVTQTPRHKVTEMGQEVTMRCQPILGHNTVFWYRQTMMQGLELLAYFRNRAPLDDSGMPKDRFSAEMPDATLATLKIQPSEPRDSAVYFCASAPDENPDTQYFGPGTRLTVL.

The chain has TRBV9 and TRBJ1-6; D unclear. The ends were cut back, 0 bases at V and 8 bases at J, with 12 bases in the middle. This CDR3 is 15 amino acids long. CDR1 and CDR2 from the germline V gene are SGDLS and YYNGEE. The chain's CDR3 is CASSVAVGGYSPLHF. CDR3 nucleotide sequence: TGTGCCAGCAGCGTAGCAGTAGGAGGGTATTCACCCCTCCACTTT.

The V and J genes are TRBV20-1 and TRBJ2-7; 8 nucleotides agree with TRBD1. Germline CDR1 is DFQATT and CDR2 is SNEGSKA (reference sequence). The CDR3 has 13 residues. V lost 1 base, J lost 4 bases, and 3 bases stayed unmatched. CDR3 DNA: TGCAGTGCTAGAGGACAGGGGTGGTACGAGCAGTACTTC. Its protein product is CSARGQGWYEQYF.

This chain connects TRBV4-1 to TRBJ2-1, with 9 bases lining up with TRBD2. Germline V gene data show CDR1 as MGHRA and CDR2 as YSYEKL. V lost 3 bases to trimming and J lost 4 bases; unmatched junction nucleotides: 10. The CDR3 covers 17 residues. The CDR3 region has the DNA TGCGCCAGCAGCCAGAAGACGTCTAGCGGGGCTTACAATGAGCAGTTCTTC. It is translated as CASSQKTSSGAYNEQFF.

This clonotype has only a few counts. J is TRBJ2-1 and V is TRBV28, with 10 bases identical to TRBD2. Trimming cost V 4 bases and J 3 bases; bases outside gene matches: 6. Germline lookup yields CDR1 MDHEN and CDR2 SYDVKM. CDR3 length: 16 residues. The CDR3 nucleotides read TGTGCCAGCAGTTCAAGCGGGGGGGGATTCTACAATGAGCAGTTCTTC. It yields the protein CASSSSGGGFYNEQFF.

J is TRBJ2-1 and V is TRBV4-2; TRBD1 is a possible D gene (6 bases). The germline V gene has CDR1 LGHNA and CDR2 YNFKEQ. V shed 0 bases and J shed 4 bases, with 10 bases lying between them. This CDR3 has 15 residues. Written as DNA, the CDR3 is TGTGCCAGCAGCCAAGAAGTGGGACAATACAATGAGCAGTTCTTC. Protein product: CASSQEVGQYNEQFF.

This rearrangement joins TRBV4-1 to TRBJ2-1; D gene ambiguous. Trimming took 1 base from V and 4 from J, leaving 14 bases between them. The CDR3 contains 16 residues. Germline V lookup: CDR1 MGHRA, CDR2 YSYEKL. This chain's CDR3 is CASSQGVPKSYNEQFF. CDR3 in DNA: TGCGCCAGCAGCCAAGGGGTACCAAAAAGTTACAATGAGCAGTTCTTC.

This chain connects TRBV7-9 to TRBJ1-4; D possibly corresponds to TRBD1 (5 bases). Trimming left V 3 bases short and J 4 bases short, with 18 bases between. Germline loops: CDR1 SEHNR, CDR2 FQNEAQ (reference sequence). This CDR3 spans 17 amino acids. CDR3 sequence: CASSFRPRGVFNEKLFF. The CDR3 DNA follows: TGTGCCAGCAGCTTCCGACCGAGGGGAGTATTTAATGAAAAACTGTTTTTT.

V is TRBV5-1 and J is TRBJ2-4; possibly TRBD1 for D (6 bases). Germline CDR1 is SGHRS and CDR2 is YFSETQ. The CDR3 consists of 14 residues. Trimming cost V 4 bases and J 9 bases, with 17 bases left between them. CDR3 loop: CASSPGHQGGIQYF. As DNA, the CDR3 is TGCGCCAGCAGCCCGGGACACCAAGGGGGCATTCAGTACTTC.

Only one count was recorded for this clonotype. CDR3 sequence reads: CASSLGIRGYNEQFF. The CDR3 region has the DNA TGTGCCAGCAGCTTGGGCATCCGGGGATACAATGAGCAGTTCTTC. The V and J genes are TRBV5-6 and TRBJ2-1; a weak D match, TRBD2 (5 bases). V gave up 0 bases and J gave up 4 bases, with 11 bases separating them. Germline CDR1 is SGHDT and CDR2 is YYEEEE. This CDR3 region has 15 residues.

To note about this clonotype: One junction end disagrees with the germline gene, perhaps due to a read error. V usage is TRBV18 and J usage is TRBJ1-3; D unresolved. Germline lookup yields CDR1 KGHSH and CDR2 LQKENI. CDR3 length equals 16 residues. For the CDR3, the DNA is TGTGCCAGCTCACCATTGGGAGGCCCCCGGGGAAACACCATTTATTTT. This codes for CASSPLGGPRGNTIYF.

In its sample, this clonotype was seen a few times. This chain uses TRBV6-1 with TRBJ2-2, with D perhaps matching TRBD2 (5 bases). Germline V gene sequence: CDR1 MNHNS, CDR2 SASEGT. V was pared by 8 bases and J by 6 bases, with 13 bases between. The CDR3 runs 13 residues. The CDR3 sequence: CASRTGSAGELFF. The CDR3 bases are TGTGCCAGCCGGACGGGAAGCGCCGGGGAGCTGTTTTTT.

This chain connects TRBV6-2 or TRBV6-3 to TRBJ2-1, with D perhaps matching TRBD1 or TRBD2 (6 bases each). The CDR3 covers 14 residues. The germline gives CDR1 MNHEY, CDR2 SVGEGT. With 6 bases removed from V and 6 bases from J, the gap between germline ends came to 15 bases. The chain's CDR3 is CASRPRGPFNEQFF. In DNA form, the CDR3 reads TGTGCCAGCAGGCCTCGGGGGCCGTTCAATGAGCAGTTCTTC.

This chain links TRBV9 with TRBJ2-2; the match to TRBD2 covers 15 bases. The CDR3 extends over 18 amino acids. Germline V gene sequence: CDR1 SGDLS, CDR2 YYNGEE. J lost 5 bases, V lost 2 bases, and 7 bases had no gene match. CDR3 protein: CASSVTPGTSGGTGELFF. CDR3 in DNA: TGTGCCAGCAGCGTTACCCCCGGGACTAGCGGGGGGACCGGGGAGCTGTTTTTT.

This clonotype was seen a handful of times. The chain joins TRBV20-1 to TRBJ2-3; tentatively, D is TRBD1 (5 bases). CDR1 is DFQATT, CDR2 SNEGSKA, per germline (reference sequence). The CDR3 contains 16 residues. V was pared by 0 bases and J by 7 bases, with 20 bases between. CDR3 in DNA: TGCAGTGCTAGAGATAGTACAGGACGTCCGCGGAATACGCAGTATTTT. Its translation: CSARDSTGRPRNTQYF.